Below, 8 T cell receptor beta chains from the same sample are listed, as sequenced in a study of T-cell reconstitution after alpha-beta-depleted transplantation in children. Unique molecular identifiers were used to barcode this TCRbeta library. TCRdb redid the calling of the PCR reads with MiXCR, one entry per CDR3 protein. The top ten hold approximately 2.4% of the sample, which has 200,000 to 300,000 distinct CDR3 sequences, about 12% seen once. The sample in question was PBMCs from the stem cell graft donor, obtained from the stem cell graft. The receptor set was obtained from a human donor who donated a stem cell graft to a child with acute lymphoblastic leukemia.

This clonotype was counted many times. The chain carries TRBV5-1 and TRBJ2-3; possibly TRBD2 for D (6 bases). V lost 10 bases, J lost 3 bases, and 21 bases lay in between. Germline V gene data show CDR1 as SGHRS and CDR2 as YFSETQ. The CDR3 is 15 residues long. The CDR3 spells CASADSGAGTDTQYF. Written as DNA, the CDR3 is TGCGCCTCAGCAGATTCGGGAGCCGGTACAGATACGCAGTATTTT.

This clonotype was observed at least ten times. The V and J genes are TRBV27 and TRBJ2-7; D tentatively fits TRBD1 or TRBD2 (5 bases each). This CDR3 spans 14 amino acids. V gave up 6 bases and J gave up 4 bases, with 16 bases separating them. Germline V CDR1 and CDR2: MNHEY, SMNVEV (reference sequence). The CDR3 coding sequence is TGTGCCAGCAGCCCTCGAGGGGTGCTATACGAGCAGTACTTC. It is translated as CASSPRGVLYEQYF.

This clonotype showed up many times. The CDR3 region is CAWSVAFDTQYF. The CDR3 DNA is TGTGCCTGGAGTGTGGCGTTTGATACGCAGTATTTT. The chain employs TRBV30 and TRBJ2-3; no clear D gene. Trimming removed 0 bases at V and 6 bases at J, with 7 bases between. Germline loops: CDR1 GTSNPN, CDR2 SVGIG (reference sequence). The CDR3 spans 12 residues.

At least ten counts were recorded for this clonotype. The V and J genes are TRBV27 and TRBJ1-2; D is ambiguous. V shed 3 bases and J shed 0 bases, with 5 bases lying between them. The germline CDR1 and CDR2 sequences are MNHEY and SMNVEV (reference sequence). The CDR3 has 13 residues. CDR3: CASSFQANYGYTF. CDR3 nucleotide sequence: TGTGCCAGCAGTTTCCAGGCTAACTATGGCTACACCTTC.

In its sample, this clonotype was seen many times. The V call is TRBV5-6, the J call TRBJ2-1; 9 bases match TRBD2. With V trimmed by 5 bases and J by 0 bases, 3 bases remained unmatched. This CDR3 has 15 residues. Germline V CDR1 and CDR2: SGHDT, YYEEEE. CDR3 residues: CASRFSGSSYNEQFF. CDR3 in DNA: TGTGCCAGCAGATTTAGCGGGAGCTCCTACAATGAGCAGTTCTTC.

This clonotype was seen at least ten times. V and J are TRBV7-2 and TRBJ1-1, with D possibly being TRBD1 (5 bases). CDR3 length: 14 amino acids. Trimming shortened V by 1 base and J by 5 bases, and 11 bases separated the two germline ends. Germline V gives CDR1 SGHTA, CDR2 FQGNSA. The DNA of the CDR3 is TGTGCCAGCAGCTTAGTCATGGGGGGAACTGAAGCTTTCTTT. Translation: CASSLVMGGTEAFF.

This clonotype was found many times. This chain joins TRBV6-2 or TRBV6-3 and TRBJ2-2; TRBD2 might be the D (6 bases). CDR1 is MNHEY, CDR2 SVGEGT, per germline. CDR3 length: 15 residues. V was shortened by 4 bases and J by 6 bases, with 15 bases between the two germline ends. The chain's CDR3 is CASSSPRDSAGELFF. CDR3 in DNA: TGTGCCAGCAGTTCTCCAAGGGACTCGGCCGGGGAGCTGTTTTTT.

This clonotype was seen repeatedly, ten times or more. J is TRBJ1-4 and V is TRBV20-1, with D unclear. Germline V gives CDR1 DFQATT, CDR2 SNEGSKA (reference sequence). This CDR3 has 15 amino acids. V shed 3 bases and J shed 0 bases, with 11 bases lying between them. CDR3 sequence: CSARLLGTTNEKLFF. The CDR3 nucleotides are TGCAGTGCTAGGCTACTCGGGACAACTAATGAAAAACTGTTTTTT.